Presented here are 15 T cell receptor beta chains from one specimen sequenced in a study of CD8 T cells in Susac syndrome. A quantity of about 0.5 to 1 ug RNA underwent reverse transcription using random hexamers. MiXCR was run by TCRdb on the immunoSEQ multiplex PCR reads, yielding one entry per CDR3 protein. Seen here are approximately 180,000 distinct CDR3 sequences, roughly 94% observed once, and the top ten hold 0.099%. The material sequenced was CD4+ T cells from PBMCs. These receptors were taken from a human donor with Susac syndrome.

This sequence joins TRBV5-1 and TRBJ1-2, with D possibly being TRBD1 (6 bases). Germline V gene sequence: CDR1 SGHRS, CDR2 YFSETQ. The CDR3 runs 14 residues. With 2 bases removed from V and 2 bases from J, the gap between germline ends came to 10 bases. The CDR3 DNA reads as TGCGCCAGCAGCTTACAGGGTTACAACTATGGCTACACCTTC. Protein: CASSLQGYNYGYTF.

The chain couples TRBV7-9 to TRBJ1-2, with 9 bases identical to TRBD1. Trimming removed 5 bases from V and 4 bases from J; junction bases left unmatched: 5. This CDR3 has 14 residues. Germline V gene data show CDR1 as SEHNR and CDR2 as FQNEAQ (reference sequence). The CDR3 DNA is TGTGCCAGCAGCCGGGACAGGGCAGGCTATGGCTACACCTTC. It encodes CASSRDRAGYGYTF.

The V and J genes are TRBV28 and TRBJ2-5; TRBD1 matches at 9 bases. From germline, CDR1 is MDHEN and CDR2 SYDVKM. J lost 3 bases, V lost 4 bases, and 9 bases had no gene match. CDR3 size: 16 residues. The CDR3 here is CASSSLQGAPKETQYF. The CDR3 DNA reads as TGTGCCAGCAGTTCTCTACAGGGGGCCCCAAAAGAGACCCAGTACTTC.

Here the CDR3 reads CASSPDYYNEQFF. For the CDR3, the DNA is TGTGCCAGCAGCCCGGACTACTACAATGAGCAGTTCTTC. The chain joins TRBV11-2 to TRBJ2-1; D is possibly TRBD2 (6 bases). The CDR3 has 13 amino acids. V dropped 5 bases and J dropped 3 bases, with 8 bases sitting between them. In germline, CDR1 is SGHAT, CDR2 FQNNGV.

This clonotype appeared a single time. The chain recombines TRBV20-1 with TRBJ1-1; TRBD1 is a possible D gene (5 bases). V was pared by 5 bases and J by 3 bases, with 7 bases between. From germline, CDR1 is DFQATT and CDR2 SNEGSKA (reference sequence). The CDR3 is 11 residues long. CDR3 region: CSAVGDTEAFF. Here the CDR3 DNA reads TGCAGTGCTGTGGGGGACACTGAAGCTTTCTTT.

This chain joins TRBV7-2 and TRBJ2-1; tentatively, D is TRBD1 (5 bases). Trimming shortened V by 0 bases and J by 0 bases, and 18 bases separated the two germline ends. The CDR3 is 19 residues long. In germline, CDR1 is SGHTA, CDR2 FQGNSA. Written as DNA, the CDR3 is TGTGCCAGCAGCTTAGCGGGCGCAGGGTGGAAGAGCTCCTACAATGAGCAGTTCTTC. Translated, it gives CASSLAGAGWKSSYNEQFF.

The CDR3 nucleotides read TGTGCCAGCAGTTTCGCCTGGCAGGAGAACTATGGCTACACCTTC. Residues: CASSFAWQENYGYTF. The rearrangement uses TRBV6-2 or TRBV6-3 and TRBJ1-2; D is unresolved. Germline V gene lookup returns CDR1 MNHEY and CDR2 SVGEGT. This CDR3 is 15 amino acids long. The ends were cut back, 4 bases at V and 2 bases at J, with 14 bases in the middle.

The gene calls are TRBV9 and TRBJ2-5; 7 nucleotides align to TRBD2. V dropped 4 bases and J dropped 3; count of bases not matched to a gene: 9. CDR1 SGDLS and CDR2 YYNGEE come from the germline V gene. The CDR3 sequence is 15 residues long. The DNA for the CDR3 is TGTGCCAGCAGCCTTAACGGACTAGAGGAAGAGACCCAGTACTTC. This translates into CASSLNGLEEETQYF. The whole variable domain, filled in from reference TRBV9 and TRBJ2-5, reads DSGVTQTPKHLITATGQRVTLRCSPRSGDLSVYWYQQSLDQGLQFLIQYYNGEERAKGNILERFSAQQFPDLHSELNLSSLELGDSALYFCASSLNGLEEETQYFGPGTRLLVL.

V gene TRBV7-8 combines with J gene TRBJ2-7; the match to TRBD2 covers 9 bases. The junction had 10 bases not matched to a gene; V was cut back by 4 bases and J by 3 bases. The germline CDR1 and CDR2 sequences are SGHVS and FQNEAQ. This CDR3 is 16 amino acids long. The CDR3 loop is CASSSYGGRGLYEQYF. The CDR3 coding sequence is TGTGCCAGCAGCTCCTACGGCGGGAGGGGACTCTACGAGCAGTACTTC.

This clonotype was detected only a few times. The rearrangement joins TRBV10-3 to TRBJ2-7, with TRBD2 as a possible D gene (5 bases). This CDR3 is 12 amino acids long. Germline values: CDR1 ENHRY, CDR2 SYGVKD. The V end lost 7 bases, the J end lost 2 bases, and 9 bases lay between the germline ends. CDR3 coding DNA: TGTGCCATCAACGACGGGACCTACGAGCAGTACTTC. It translates to CAINDGTYEQYF.

This chain uses TRBV9 with TRBJ2-1; D uncertain. Trimming took 4 bases from V and 6 from J, leaving 8 bases between them. This CDR3 comprises 12 residues. The germline V gene encodes CDR1 SGDLS and CDR2 YYNGEE. The CDR3 sequence: CASSTRANEQFF. DNA for the CDR3: TGTGCCAGCAGCACCCGGGCCAATGAGCAGTTCTTC.

V is TRBV5-1 and J is TRBJ2-5, with 10 bases that match TRBD2. The ends lost 4 bases at V and 4 bases at J; junction bases unmatched: 10. Germline V gene data show CDR1 as SGHRS and CDR2 as YFSETQ. The CDR3 consists of 16 residues. The CDR3 DNA sequence: TGCGCCAGCAGCCTGACTAGCGGGTCCGGGGTAGAGACCCAGTACTTC. Amino acid sequence: CASSLTSGSGVETQYF.

The rearrangement uses TRBV6-2 or TRBV6-3 and TRBJ2-7; 7 nucleotides align to TRBD1. The germline V gene encodes CDR1 MNHEY and CDR2 SVGEGT. Losses at the gene ends were 2 bases for V and 2 bases for J; bases not matched to a gene: 6. The CDR3 sequence is 15 residues long. CDR3 in amino acids: CASSYRQGAAYEQYF. In nucleotides, the CDR3 is TGTGCCAGCAGTTACCGACAGGGCGCGGCCTACGAGCAGTACTTC.

V gene TRBV30 combines with J gene TRBJ1-5; TRBD1 might be the D (6 bases). CDR3 length: 14 residues. Trimming stripped 3 bases from V and 3 bases from J, with 12 bases between. CDR1 is GTSNPN, CDR2 SVGIG, per germline (reference sequence). DNA of the CDR3: TGTGCCTGGAGCGAGGGGACACCCAATCAGCCCCAGCATTTT. It encodes CAWSEGTPNQPQHF.

The rearrangement joins TRBV19 to TRBJ1-1; TRBD1 agrees at 7 bases. After removal of 0 bases from V and 8 bases from J, the junction contained 3 bases not matched to a gene. CDR1 is LNHDA, CDR2 SQIVND, per germline (reference sequence). The CDR3 spans 13 residues. DNA of the CDR3: TGTGCCAGTAGTATAGATCGGACAGGAGAAGCTTTCTTT. Translating it yields CASSIDRTGEAFF.